This TCR beta chain was profiled in a study of T cells in Graves' hyperthyroidism and ophthalmopathy. At the level of the study: Sampling of peripheral blood happened at initial diagnosis, prior to any treatment.

V was cut by 2 bases and J by 6 bases, with 16 bases left in between. The CDR3 loop spans 15 amino acids. The germline V gene has CDR1 MNHEY and CDR2 SVGEGT. In its sample, this clonotype was seen many times. Its antigen is not known. TCR beta CDR3 regions were amplified from RNA. The TCR CDR3 was amplified in a first-round RT-PCR using the HTBI primer set. TCRdb reprocessed the multiplex PCR reads with MiXCR, giving one entry per CDR3 protein. The top ten clones hold 3.5% to 4% of a sample with under 650,000 distinct CDR3 sequences, 15% to 20% of them seen once. Study results and caveats: The model identified upcoming ophthalmopathy a median approximately seven months ahead of onset. Researchers found most expanded thyroid clonotypes above 0.001 in blood as well.

This receptor was identified in a young woman with Graves' hyperthyroidism. What was sequenced was blood. The rearrangement uses TRBV6-2 or TRBV6-3 and TRBJ1-1; D possibly corresponds to TRBD1 (6 bases). CDR3 amino acids: CASSYGGTSAPEAFF. The DNA of the CDR3 is TGTGCCAGCAGTTACGGAGGGACAAGTGCCCCTGAAGCTTTCTTT.